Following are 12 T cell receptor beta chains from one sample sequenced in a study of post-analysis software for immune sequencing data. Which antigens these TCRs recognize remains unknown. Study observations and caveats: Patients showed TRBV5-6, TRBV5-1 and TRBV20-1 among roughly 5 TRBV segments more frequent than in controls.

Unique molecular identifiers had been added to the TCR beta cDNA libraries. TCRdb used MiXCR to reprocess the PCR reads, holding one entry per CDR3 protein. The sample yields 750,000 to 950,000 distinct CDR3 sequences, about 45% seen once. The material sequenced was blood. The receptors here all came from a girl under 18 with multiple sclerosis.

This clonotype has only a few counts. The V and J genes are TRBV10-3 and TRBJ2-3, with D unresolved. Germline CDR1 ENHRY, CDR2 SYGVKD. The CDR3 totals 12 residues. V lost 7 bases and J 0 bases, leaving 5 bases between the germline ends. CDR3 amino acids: CAIKGSTDTQYF. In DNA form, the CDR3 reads TGTGCCATCAAAGGTAGCACAGATACGCAGTATTTT.

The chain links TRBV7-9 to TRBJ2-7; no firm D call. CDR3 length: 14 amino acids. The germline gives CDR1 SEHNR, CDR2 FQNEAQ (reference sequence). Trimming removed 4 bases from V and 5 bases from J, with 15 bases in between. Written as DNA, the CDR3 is TGTGCCAGCAGCTACCCTCTCCTACCGAACGAGCAGTACTTC. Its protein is CASSYPLLPNEQYF.

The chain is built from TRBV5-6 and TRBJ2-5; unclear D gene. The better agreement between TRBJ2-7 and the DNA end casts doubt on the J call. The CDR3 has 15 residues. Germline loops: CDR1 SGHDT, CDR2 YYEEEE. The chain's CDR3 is CASSLWSGPLAEQYF. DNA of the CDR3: TGTGCCAGCAGCTTGTGGTCCGGGCCCCTGGCCGAGCAGTACTTC.

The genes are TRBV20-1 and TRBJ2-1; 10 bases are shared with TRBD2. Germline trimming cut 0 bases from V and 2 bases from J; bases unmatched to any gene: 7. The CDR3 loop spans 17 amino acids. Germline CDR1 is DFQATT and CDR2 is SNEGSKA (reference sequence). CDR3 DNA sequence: TGCAGTGCTAGAGATGTCGGGGGACTAGCGACCTACAATGAGCAGTTCTTC. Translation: CSARDVGGLATYNEQFF.

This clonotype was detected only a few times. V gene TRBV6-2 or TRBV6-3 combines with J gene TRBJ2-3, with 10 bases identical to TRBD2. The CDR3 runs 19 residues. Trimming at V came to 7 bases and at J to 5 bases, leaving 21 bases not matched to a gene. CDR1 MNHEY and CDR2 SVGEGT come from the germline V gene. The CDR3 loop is CASTTPLAGEGIRGDTQYF. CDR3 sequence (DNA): TGTGCCAGCACCACACCCCTAGCGGGAGAGGGGATTCGTGGAGATACGCAGTATTTT.

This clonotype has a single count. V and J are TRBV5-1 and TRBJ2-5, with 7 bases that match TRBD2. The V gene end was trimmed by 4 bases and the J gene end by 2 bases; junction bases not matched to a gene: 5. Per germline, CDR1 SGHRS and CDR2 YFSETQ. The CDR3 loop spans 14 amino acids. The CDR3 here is CASSPSSGQETQYF. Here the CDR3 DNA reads TGCGCCAGCAGCCCTTCTAGCGGACAAGAGACCCAGTACTTC.

The CDR3 spells CASSQDADGHYGYTF. CDR3 nucleotides: TGTGCCAGCAGCCAAGATGCGGACGGACACTATGGCTACACCTTC. The chain is built from TRBV3-1 and TRBJ1-2; no firm D call. This CDR3 region has 15 residues. V dropped 0 bases and J dropped 3 bases, with 11 bases sitting between them. Germline assignment: CDR1 LGHDT and CDR2 YNNKEL (reference sequence).

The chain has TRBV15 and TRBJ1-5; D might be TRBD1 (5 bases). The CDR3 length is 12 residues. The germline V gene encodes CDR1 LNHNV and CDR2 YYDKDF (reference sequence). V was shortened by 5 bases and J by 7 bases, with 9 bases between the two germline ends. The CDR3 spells CATSEGEQPQHF. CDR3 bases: TGTGCCACCAGCGAAGGGGAGCAGCCCCAGCATTTT.

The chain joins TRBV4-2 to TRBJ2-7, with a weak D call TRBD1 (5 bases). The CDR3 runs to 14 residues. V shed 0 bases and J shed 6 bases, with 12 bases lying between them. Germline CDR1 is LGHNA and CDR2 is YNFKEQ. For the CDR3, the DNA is TGTGCCAGCAGCCAAGACCCAGGGCTTAGCGAGCAGTACTTC. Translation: CASSQDPGLSEQYF.

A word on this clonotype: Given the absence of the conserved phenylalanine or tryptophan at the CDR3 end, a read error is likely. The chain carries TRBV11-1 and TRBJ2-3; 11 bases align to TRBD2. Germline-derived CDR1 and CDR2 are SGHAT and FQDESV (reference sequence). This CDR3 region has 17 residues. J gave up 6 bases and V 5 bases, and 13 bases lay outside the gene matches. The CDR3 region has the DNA TGTGCCAGCAGCCTCGGGACTAGCGGCTGGGGAAGTGATACGCAGTATTTG. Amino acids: CASSLGTSGWGSDTQYL.

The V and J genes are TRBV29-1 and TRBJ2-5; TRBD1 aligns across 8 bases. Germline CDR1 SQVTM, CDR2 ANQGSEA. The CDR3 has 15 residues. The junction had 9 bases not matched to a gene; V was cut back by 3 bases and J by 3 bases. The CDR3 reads CSVEFPDRVEETQYF. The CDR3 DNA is TGCAGCGTTGAGTTCCCGGACAGGGTGGAAGAGACCCAGTACTTC.

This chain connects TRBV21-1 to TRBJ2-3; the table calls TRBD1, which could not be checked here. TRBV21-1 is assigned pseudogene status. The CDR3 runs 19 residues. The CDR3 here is CASSKGVPLGQGGTDTQYF. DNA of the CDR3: TGTGCCAGCAGCAAAGGGGTCCCACTCGGACAGGGGGGCACAGATACGCAGTATTTT.